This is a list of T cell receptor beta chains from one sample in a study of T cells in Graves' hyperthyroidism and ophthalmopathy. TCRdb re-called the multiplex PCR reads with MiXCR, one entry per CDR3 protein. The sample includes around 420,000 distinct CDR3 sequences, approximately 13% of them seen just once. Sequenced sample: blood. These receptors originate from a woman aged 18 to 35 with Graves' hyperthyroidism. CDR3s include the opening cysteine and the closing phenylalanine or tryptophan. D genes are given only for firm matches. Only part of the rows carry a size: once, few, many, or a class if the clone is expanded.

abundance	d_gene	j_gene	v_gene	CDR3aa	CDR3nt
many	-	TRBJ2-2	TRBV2	CASKITPAGELFF	TGTGCCAGCAAGATAACCCCGGCCGGGGAGCTGTTTTTT
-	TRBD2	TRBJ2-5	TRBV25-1	CASSGLREGLDETQYF	TGTGCCAGCAGTGGGTTGCGGGAGGGCCTTGATGAGACCCAGTACTTC
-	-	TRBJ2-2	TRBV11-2	CASSLTDYYTGELFF	TGTGCCAGCAGCCTAACTGACTATTACACCGGGGAGCTGTTTTTT
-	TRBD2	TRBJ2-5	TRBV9	CASSVSGRGETQYF	TGTGCCAGCAGCGTTAGCGGGAGGGGAGAGACCCAGTACTTC
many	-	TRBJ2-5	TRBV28	CASSRLGETQYF	TGTGCCAGCAGCCGACTTGGAGAGACCCAGTACTTC
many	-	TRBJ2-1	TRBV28	CASSLGTGAGSYNEQFF	TGTGCCAGCAGTTTAGGAACAGGGGCGGGGTCCTACAATGAGCAGTTCTTC
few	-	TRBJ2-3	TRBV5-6	CASSLADDADTQYF	TGTGCCAGCAGCTTGGCCGACGACGCAGATACGCAGTATTTT
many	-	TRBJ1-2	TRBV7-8	CASSPRWAVYGYTF	TGTGCCAGCAGTCCGCGGTGGGCGGTCTATGGCTACACCTTC
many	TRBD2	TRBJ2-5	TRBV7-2	CASSPLATSGVQYF	TGTGCCAGCAGCCCGCTTGCAACTAGCGGGGTCCAGTACTTC
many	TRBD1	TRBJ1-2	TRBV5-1	CASSSQGAGYTF	TGCGCCAGCAGCTCACAGGGGGCTGGCTACACCTTC
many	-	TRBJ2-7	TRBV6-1	CASRRGGRYEQYF	TGTGCCAGCAGAAGGGGGGGGAGATACGAGCAGTACTTC
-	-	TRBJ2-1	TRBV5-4	CASSLAVAPSSYNEQFF	TGTGCCAGCAGCTTGGCCGTGGCTCCCAGCTCCTACAATGAGCAGTTCTTC
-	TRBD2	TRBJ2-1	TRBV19	CASRGTSGSGSSYNEQFF	TGTGCCAGTAGGGGGACTAGCGGGAGTGGAAGCTCCTACAATGAGCAGTTCTTC
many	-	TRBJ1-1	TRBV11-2	CASSLALDSAEAFF	TGTGCCAGCAGCTTAGCTTTGGACAGTGCTGAAGCTTTCTTT
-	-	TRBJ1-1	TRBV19	CASSIPLGRSNTEAFF	TGTGCCAGTAGTATTCCCCTGGGAAGGTCGAACACTGAAGCTTTCTTT
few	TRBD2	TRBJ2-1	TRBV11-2	CASSLELAGSNEQFF	TGTGCCAGCAGCTTAGAGCTAGCGGGAAGTAATGAGCAGTTCTTC
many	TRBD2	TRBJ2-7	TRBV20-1	CSASSGTSEYEQYF	TGCAGTGCTAGCTCCGGGACTAGCGAGTACGAGCAGTACTTC
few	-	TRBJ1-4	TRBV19	CASSSPAKLFF	TGTGCCAGTAGTTCCCCGGCAAAACTGTTTTTT
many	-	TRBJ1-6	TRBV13	CASSFPGDDSPLHF	TGTGCCAGCAGTTTCCCCGGGGATGACTCACCCCTCCACTTT
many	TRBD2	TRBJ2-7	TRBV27	CASGGLAGNSYEQYF	TGTGCCAGCGGTGGACTAGCGGGGAACTCCTACGAGCAGTACTTC
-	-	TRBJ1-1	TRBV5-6	CASSLVANTEAFF	TGTGCCAGCAGCTTGGTGGCGAACACTGAAGCTTTCTTT
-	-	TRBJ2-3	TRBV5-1	CASRVRSTDTQYF	TGCGCCAGCCGCGTTAGATCCACAGATACGCAGTATTTT
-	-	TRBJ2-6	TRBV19	CASSRRGVSGANVLTF	TGTGCCAGTAGCCGAAGGGGAGTCTCTGGGGCCAACGTCCTGACTTTC
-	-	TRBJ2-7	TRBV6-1	CASQTRQGGDPYEQYF	TGTGCCAGCCAAACTCGTCAGGGGGGAGATCCCTACGAGCAGTACTTC
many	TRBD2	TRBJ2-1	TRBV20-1	CRVGTSGFNHLYNEQFF	TGCAGGGTCGGGACTAGCGGGTTCAATCACCTTTACAATGAGCAGTTCTTC
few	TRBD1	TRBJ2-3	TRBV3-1	CASSQVTRGQGATDTQYF	TGTGCCAGCAGCCAAGTAACAAGGGGGCAGGGGGCCACAGATACGCAGTATTTT
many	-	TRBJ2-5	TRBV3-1	CASSQWQETQYF	TGTGCCAGCAGCCAGTGGCAAGAGACCCAGTACTTC
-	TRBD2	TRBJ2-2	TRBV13	CASSYGGLAGVPYAGELFF	TGTGCCAGCAGCTATGGCGGACTAGCGGGAGTTCCCTACGCCGGGGAGCTGTTTTTT
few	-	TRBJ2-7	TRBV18	CASSPKTEQYF	TGTGCCAGCTCACCCAAAACCGAGCAGTACTTC
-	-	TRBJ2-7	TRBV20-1	CSARDPVGVSEQYF	TGCAGTGCTAGAGATCCAGTGGGAGTCTCCGAGCAGTACTTC
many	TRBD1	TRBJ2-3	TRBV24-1	CATSDYGQGSTDTQYF	TGTGCCACCAGTGATTACGGACAGGGTAGCACAGATACGCAGTATTTT
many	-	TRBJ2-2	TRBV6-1	CASSKTGTLSNGELFF	TGTGCCAGCAGTAAAACCGGGACTCTGTCGAACGGGGAGCTGTTTTTT
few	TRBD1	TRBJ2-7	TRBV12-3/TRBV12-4	CASSSQGAPYEQYF	TGTGCCAGCAGTTCCCAGGGGGCACCCTACGAGCAGTACTTC
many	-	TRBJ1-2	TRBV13	CASSRALEGYTF	TGTGCCAGCAGTCGGGCCCTCGAGGGCTACACCTTC
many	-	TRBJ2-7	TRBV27	CASSINSYEQYF	TGTGCCAGCAGTATTAACAGCTACGAGCAGTACTTC
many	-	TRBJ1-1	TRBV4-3	CASSQIQGISEAFF	TGCGCCAGCAGCCAAATCCAGGGTATCTCTGAAGCTTTCTTT
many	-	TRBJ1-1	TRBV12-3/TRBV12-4	CASTRAVDAEAFF	TGTGCCAGCACTAGGGCGGTGGACGCTGAAGCTTTCTTT
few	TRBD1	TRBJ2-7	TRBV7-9	CASSLGQGVTYEQYF	TGTGCCAGCAGCTTAGGACAGGGTGTCACCTACGAGCAGTACTTC
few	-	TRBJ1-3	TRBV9	CASSVDRSGNTIYF	TGTGCCAGCAGCGTAGACAGGTCTGGAAACACCATATATTTT
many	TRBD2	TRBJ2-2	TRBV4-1	CASSTSGRNTGELFF	TGCGCCAGCAGCACTAGCGGGAGGAACACCGGGGAGCTGTTTTTT
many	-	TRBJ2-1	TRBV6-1	CASAQGDAYNEQFF	TGTGCCAGCGCTCAAGGGGACGCATACAATGAGCAGTTCTTC
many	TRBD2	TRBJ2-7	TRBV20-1	CSAGPSGSLYEQYF	TGCAGTGCCGGCCCTAGCGGGAGTTTATACGAGCAGTACTTC